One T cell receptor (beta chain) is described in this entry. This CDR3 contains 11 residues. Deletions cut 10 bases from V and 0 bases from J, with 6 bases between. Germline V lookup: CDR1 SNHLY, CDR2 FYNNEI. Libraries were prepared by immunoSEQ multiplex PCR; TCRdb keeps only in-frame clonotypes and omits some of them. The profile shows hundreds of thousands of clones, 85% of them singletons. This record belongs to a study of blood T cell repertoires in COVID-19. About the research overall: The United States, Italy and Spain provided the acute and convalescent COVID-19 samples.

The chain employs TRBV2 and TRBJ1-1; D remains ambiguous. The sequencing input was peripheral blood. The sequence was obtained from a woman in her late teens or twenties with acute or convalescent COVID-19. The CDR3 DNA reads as TGTGCCACGGAGGTGAACACTGAAGCTTTCTTT. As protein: CATEVNTEAFF.